The entry below describes one T cell receptor (beta chain). The repertoire was sequenced with immunoSEQ multiplex PCR; TCRdb's copy has only in-frame clones and lacks some. Among roughly 250,000 clones listed, roughly 86% were seen once. This entry comes from a study of blood T cell repertoires in COVID-19. Whole-study context: Sites across the United States, Italy and Spain contributed samples from acute and convalescent COVID-19. T cells, B-cell-depleted T cells, or PBMCs provided the cDNA or gDNA that served as material.

Individuals drawn from 24 US areas were about 18 to 100 years old. Participant reports of clinical history set cohort assignment. The CDR3 extends over 11 amino acids. Trimming stripped 8 bases from V and 8 bases from J, with 10 bases between. Germline CDR1 SGHAT, CDR2 FQNNGV. This chain joins TRBV11-2 and TRBJ2-1, with no clear D. The sequence was obtained from a woman in her thirties with acute COVID-19. Sequencing was carried out using PBMCs or T cells enriched from blood (not recorded which). CDR3 region: CASSPGYEQFF. The CDR3 nucleotides are TGTGCCAGCTCCCCCGGGTATGAGCAGTTCTTC.